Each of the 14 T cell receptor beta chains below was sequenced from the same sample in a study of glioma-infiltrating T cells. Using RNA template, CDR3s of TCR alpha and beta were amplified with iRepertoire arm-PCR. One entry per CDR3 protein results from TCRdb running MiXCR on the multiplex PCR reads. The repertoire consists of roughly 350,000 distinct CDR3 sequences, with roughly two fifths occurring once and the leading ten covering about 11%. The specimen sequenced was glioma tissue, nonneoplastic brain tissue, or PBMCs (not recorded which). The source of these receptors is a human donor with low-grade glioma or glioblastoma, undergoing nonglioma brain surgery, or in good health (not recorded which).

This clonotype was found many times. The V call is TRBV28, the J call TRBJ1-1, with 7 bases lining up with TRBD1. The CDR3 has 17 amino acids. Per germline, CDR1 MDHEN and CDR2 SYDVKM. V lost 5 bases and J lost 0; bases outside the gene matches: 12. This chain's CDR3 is CASSLRGAGGVNTEAFF. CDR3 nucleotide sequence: TGTGCCAGCAGTCTCCGGGGGGCAGGGGGGGTGAACACTGAAGCTTTCTTT.

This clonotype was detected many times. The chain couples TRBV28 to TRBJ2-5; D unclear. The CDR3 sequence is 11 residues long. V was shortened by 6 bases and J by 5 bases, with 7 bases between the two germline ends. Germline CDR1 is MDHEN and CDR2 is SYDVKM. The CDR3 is CASRAPETQYF. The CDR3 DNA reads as TGTGCCAGCAGGGCCCCGGAGACCCAGTACTTC.

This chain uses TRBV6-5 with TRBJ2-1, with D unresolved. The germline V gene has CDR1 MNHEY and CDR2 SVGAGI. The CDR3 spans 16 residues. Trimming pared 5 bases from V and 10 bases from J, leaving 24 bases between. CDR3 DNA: TGTGCCAGCAGTGAAGCTGTGAGTTCAGTCCACTACGAGCAGTTCTTC. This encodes CASSEAVSSVHYEQFF.

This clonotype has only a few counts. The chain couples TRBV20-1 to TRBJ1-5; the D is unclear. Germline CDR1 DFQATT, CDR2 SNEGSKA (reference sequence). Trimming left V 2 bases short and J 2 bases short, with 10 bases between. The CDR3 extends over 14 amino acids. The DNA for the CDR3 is TGCAGTGCTAGAAGGCGGTTTGGCAATCAGCCCCAGCATTTT. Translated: CSARRRFGNQPQHF.

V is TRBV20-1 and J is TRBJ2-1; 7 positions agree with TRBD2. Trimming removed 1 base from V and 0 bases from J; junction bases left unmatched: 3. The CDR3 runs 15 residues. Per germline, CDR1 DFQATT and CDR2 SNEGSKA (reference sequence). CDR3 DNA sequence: TGCAGTGCTAGAGGAGGCGGGAGCTCCTACAATGAGCAGTTCTTC. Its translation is CSARGGGSSYNEQFF.

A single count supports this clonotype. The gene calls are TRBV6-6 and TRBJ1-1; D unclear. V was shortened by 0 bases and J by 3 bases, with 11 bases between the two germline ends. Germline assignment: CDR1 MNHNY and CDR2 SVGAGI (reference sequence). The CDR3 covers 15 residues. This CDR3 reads CASSYSSRGDTEAFF. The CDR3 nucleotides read TGTGCCAGCAGTTACTCAAGTCGAGGTGACACTGAAGCTTTCTTT.

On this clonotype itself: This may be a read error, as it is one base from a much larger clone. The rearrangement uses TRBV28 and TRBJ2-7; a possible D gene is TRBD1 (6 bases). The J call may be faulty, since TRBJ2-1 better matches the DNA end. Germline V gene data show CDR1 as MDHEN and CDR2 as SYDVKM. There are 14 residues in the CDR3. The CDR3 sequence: CASGLDRPWDEQFF. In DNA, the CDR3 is TGTGCCAGCGGTCTCGACAGGCCCTGGGATGAGCAGTTCTTC.

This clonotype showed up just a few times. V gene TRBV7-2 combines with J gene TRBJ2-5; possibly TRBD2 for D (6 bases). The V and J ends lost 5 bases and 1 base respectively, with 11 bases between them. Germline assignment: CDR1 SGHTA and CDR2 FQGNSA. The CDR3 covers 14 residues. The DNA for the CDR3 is TGTGCCAGCAGCCCCTCTAGCGTCCAAGAGACCCAGTACTTC. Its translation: CASSPSSVQETQYF.

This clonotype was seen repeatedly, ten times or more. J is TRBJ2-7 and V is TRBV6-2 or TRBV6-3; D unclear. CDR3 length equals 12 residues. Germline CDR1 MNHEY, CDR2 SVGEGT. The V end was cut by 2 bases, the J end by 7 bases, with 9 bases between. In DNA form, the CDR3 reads TGTGCCAGCAGTTACCCCCCTCGGGAGCAGTACTTC. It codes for CASSYPPREQYF.

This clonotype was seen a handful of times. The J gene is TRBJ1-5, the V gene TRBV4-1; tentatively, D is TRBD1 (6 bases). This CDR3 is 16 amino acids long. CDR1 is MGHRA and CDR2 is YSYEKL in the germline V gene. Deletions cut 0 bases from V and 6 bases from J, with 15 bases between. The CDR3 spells CASSQDSAGASQPQHF. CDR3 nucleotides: TGCGCCAGCAGCCAAGATTCGGCAGGGGCGAGTCAGCCCCAGCATTTT.

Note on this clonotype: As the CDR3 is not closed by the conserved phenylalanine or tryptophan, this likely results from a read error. The CDR3 sequence is CASSQDGTGTEAFL. CDR3 coding DNA: TGTGCCAGCAGCCAAGATGGTACCGGGACCGAAGCTTTCCTT. The chain combines TRBV4-2 with TRBJ1-1; possibly TRBD1 for D (5 bases). V was shortened by 0 bases and J by 8 bases, with 13 bases between the two germline ends. The CDR3 length is 14 residues. Germline CDR1 is LGHNA and CDR2 is YNFKEQ.

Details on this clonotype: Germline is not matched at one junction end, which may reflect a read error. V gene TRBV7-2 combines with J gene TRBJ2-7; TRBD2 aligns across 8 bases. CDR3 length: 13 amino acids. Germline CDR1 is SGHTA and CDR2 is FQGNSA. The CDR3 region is CASSPGGATPMDF. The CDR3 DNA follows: TGTGCCAGCAGCCCGGGGGGGGCTACTCCCATGGATTTC.

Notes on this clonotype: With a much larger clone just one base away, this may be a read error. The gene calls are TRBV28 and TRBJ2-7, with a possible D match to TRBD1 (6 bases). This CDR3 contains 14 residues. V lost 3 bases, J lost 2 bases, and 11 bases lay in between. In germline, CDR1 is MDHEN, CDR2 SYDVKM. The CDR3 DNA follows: TGTGCCAGCAGTTTCTTGGGGGCGACCTACGAGCAGTACTTC. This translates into CASSFLGATYEQYF. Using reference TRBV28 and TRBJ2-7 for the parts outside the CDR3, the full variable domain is DVKVTQSSRYLVKRTGEKVFLECVQDMDHENMFWYRQDPGLGLRLIYFSYDVKMKEKGDIPEGYSVSREKKERFSLILESASTNQTSMYLCASSFLGATYEQYFGPGTRLTVT.

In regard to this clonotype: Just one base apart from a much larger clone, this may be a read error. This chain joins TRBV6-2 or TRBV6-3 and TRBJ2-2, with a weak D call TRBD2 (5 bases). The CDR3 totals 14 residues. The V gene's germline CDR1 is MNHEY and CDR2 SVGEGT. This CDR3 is CASSFRHLTGELIF. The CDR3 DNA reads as TGTGCCAGCAGTTTTCGACACCTCACCGGGGAGCTGATTTTT.